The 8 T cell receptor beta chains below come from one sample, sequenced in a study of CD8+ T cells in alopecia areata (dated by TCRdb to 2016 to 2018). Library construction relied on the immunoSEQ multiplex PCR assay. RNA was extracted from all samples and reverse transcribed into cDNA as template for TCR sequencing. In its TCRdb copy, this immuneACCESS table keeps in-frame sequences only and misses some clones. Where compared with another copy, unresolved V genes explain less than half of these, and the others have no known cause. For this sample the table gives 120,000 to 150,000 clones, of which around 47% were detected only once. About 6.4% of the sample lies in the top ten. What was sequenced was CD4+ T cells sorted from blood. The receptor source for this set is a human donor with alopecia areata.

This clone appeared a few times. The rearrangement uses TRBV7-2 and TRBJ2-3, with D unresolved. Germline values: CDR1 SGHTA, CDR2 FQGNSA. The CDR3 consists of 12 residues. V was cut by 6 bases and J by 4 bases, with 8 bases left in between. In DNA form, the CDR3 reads TGTGCCAGCAGTCCGACTGCAGATACGCAGTATTTT. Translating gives CASSPTADTQYF.

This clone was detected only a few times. CDR3 nucleotides: TGTGCCATCTCGGTAAACGCAGATACGCAGTATTTT. Protein sequence: CAISVNADTQYF. This rearrangement joins TRBV10-3 to TRBJ2-3; D unclear. Germline V gives CDR1 ENHRY, CDR2 SYGVKD. The CDR3 is 12 amino acids. V lost 8 bases to trimming and J lost 4 bases, with 10 bases between them.

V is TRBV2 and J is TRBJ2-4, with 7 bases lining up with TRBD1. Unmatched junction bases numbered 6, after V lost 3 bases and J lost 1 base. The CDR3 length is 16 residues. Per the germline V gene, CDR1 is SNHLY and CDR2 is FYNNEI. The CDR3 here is CASSERGREAKNIQYF. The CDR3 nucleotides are TGTGCCAGCAGTGAGAGGGGGCGTGAGGCCAAAAACATTCAGTACTTC.

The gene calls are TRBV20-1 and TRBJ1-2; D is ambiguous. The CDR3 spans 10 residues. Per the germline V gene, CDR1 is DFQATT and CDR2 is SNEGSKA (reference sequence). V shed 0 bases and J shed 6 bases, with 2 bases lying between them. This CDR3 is CSARENGYTF. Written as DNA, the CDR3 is TGCAGTGCTAGAGAAAATGGCTACACCTTC.

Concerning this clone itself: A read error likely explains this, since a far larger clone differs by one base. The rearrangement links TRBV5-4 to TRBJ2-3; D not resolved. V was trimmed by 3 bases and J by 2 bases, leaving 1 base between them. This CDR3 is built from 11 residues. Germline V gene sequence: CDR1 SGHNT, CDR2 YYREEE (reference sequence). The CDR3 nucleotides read TGTGCCAGCAGCTACACAGATACGCAGTATTTT. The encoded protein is CASSYTDTQYF.

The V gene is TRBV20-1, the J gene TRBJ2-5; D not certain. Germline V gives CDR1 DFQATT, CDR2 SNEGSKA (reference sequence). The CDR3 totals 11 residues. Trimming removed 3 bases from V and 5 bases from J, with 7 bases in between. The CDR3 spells CSASPSETQYF. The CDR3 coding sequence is TGCAGTGCTAGTCCCAGCGAGACCCAGTACTTC.

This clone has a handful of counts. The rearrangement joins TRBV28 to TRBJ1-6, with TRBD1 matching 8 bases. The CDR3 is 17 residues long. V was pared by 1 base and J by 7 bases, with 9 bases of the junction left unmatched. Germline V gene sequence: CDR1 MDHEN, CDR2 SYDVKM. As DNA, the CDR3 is TGTGCCAGCAGTTTATTCACAGGGGGAAGGAAAAATTCACCCCTCCACTTT. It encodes CASSLFTGGRKNSPLHF. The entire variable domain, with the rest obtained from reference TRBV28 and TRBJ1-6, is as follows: DVKVTQSSRYLVKRTGEKVFLECVQDMDHENMFWYRQDPGLGLRLIYFSYDVKMKEKGDIPEGYSVSREKKERFSLILESASTNQTSMYLCASSLFTGGRKNSPLHFGNGTRLTVT.

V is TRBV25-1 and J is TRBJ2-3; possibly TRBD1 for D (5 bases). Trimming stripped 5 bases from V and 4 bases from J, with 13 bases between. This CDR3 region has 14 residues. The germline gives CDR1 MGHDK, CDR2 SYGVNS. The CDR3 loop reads CASSPGQRPDTQYF. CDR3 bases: TGTGCCAGCAGTCCAGGACAAAGGCCAGATACGCAGTATTTT.